The 26 T cell receptor beta chains below were found in one sample sequenced in a study of control samples from healthy donors and cancer patients. Profiling relied on immunoSEQ multiplex PCR, and the TCRdb table lists in-frame clones only, not all of them. Altogether a few hundred thousand clones are present, 90% being singletons, with the ten largest covering more than 6%. The specimen was PBMCs. The receptor set was obtained from a man aged 35 to 55 with head and neck cancer.

This clone appeared a single time. The CDR3, as DNA: TGTGCCAGCAGGGAGCGACAGGGCCCCACAGATACGCAGTATTTT. It yields the protein CASRERQGPTDTQYF. The V and J genes are TRBV2 and TRBJ2-3; the match to TRBD1 covers 7 bases. Germline CDR1 reads SNHLY; CDR2 reads FYNNEI. The ends lost 6 bases at V and 2 bases at J; junction bases unmatched: 8. The CDR3 loop spans 15 amino acids.

DNA of the CDR3: TGTGCCAGCAGCTTATGGCGGACCGAAAGCTCTGGAAACACCATATATTTT. Protein product: CASSLWRTESSGNTIYF. J is TRBJ1-3 and V is TRBV7-9; D is unclear. CDR3 size: 17 residues. The V end was cut by 2 bases, the J end by 0 bases, with 14 bases between. CDR1 is SEHNR, CDR2 FQNEAQ, per germline (reference sequence).

V is TRBV19 and J is TRBJ2-5; D is possibly TRBD1 (5 bases). Germline V gives CDR1 LNHDA, CDR2 SQIVND (reference sequence). The V gene lost 6 bases and the J gene lost 7 bases, with 18 bases spanning the gap. This CDR3 has 14 amino acids. CDR3 residues: CASRAQGPAGTQYF. DNA of the CDR3: TGTGCCAGTAGGGCCCAGGGCCCGGCTGGGACCCAGTACTTC.

This chain connects TRBV27 to TRBJ2-5, with D possibly TRBD1 on 6 matching bases. CDR1 and CDR2 from the germline V gene are MNHEY and SMNVEV (reference sequence). CDR3 length equals 12 residues. The V gene lost 6 bases and the J gene lost 6 bases, with 11 bases spanning the gap. The CDR3 sequence is CASRGARQTQYF. The CDR3 DNA is TGTGCCAGCAGGGGGGCTCGGCAGACCCAGTACTTC.

The J gene is TRBJ1-2, the V gene TRBV29-1; D unclear. Germline CDR1 SQVTM, CDR2 ANQGSEA. Trimming pared 6 bases from V and 8 bases from J, leaving 19 bases between. The CDR3 covers 13 residues. The CDR3 DNA is TGCAGCGTCGCTTCGTCGCCCAGCCCGGGCTACACCTTC. Translation: CSVASSPSPGYTF.

The chain has TRBV18 and TRBJ1-1; 10 nucleotides line up with TRBD1. The V gene end was trimmed by 2 bases and the J gene end by 8 bases; junction bases not matched to a gene: 2. CDR3 length: 13 amino acids. Germline V gene lookup returns CDR1 KGHSH and CDR2 LQKENI. CDR3 nucleotides: TGTGCCAGCTCACCAGACAGGGGGCGAGAAGCTTTCTTT. This encodes CASSPDRGREAFF.

The rearrangement uses TRBV6-5 and TRBJ1-1; no clear D. Germline V gives CDR1 MNHEY, CDR2 SVGAGI. V lost 3 bases, J lost 4 bases, and 15 bases lay in between. This CDR3 contains 15 residues. CDR3 in DNA: TGTGCCAGCAGTTATTCCACAGCAGGAGCCACTGAAGCTTTCTTT. It is translated as CASSYSTAGATEAFF.

This clone occurred a few times. V and J are TRBV7-2 and TRBJ1-5, with D unresolved. CDR3 length: 15 residues. In germline, CDR1 is SGHTA, CDR2 FQGNSA. Trimming removed 1 base at V and 3 bases at J, with 10 bases between. CDR3 sequence: CASSLVSAANQPQHF. CDR3 in DNA: TGTGCCAGCAGCTTAGTCTCGGCTGCCAATCAGCCCCAGCATTTT. Full variable domain (outside the CDR3, taken from reference TRBV7-2 and TRBJ1-5): GAGVSQSPSNKVTEKGKDVELRCDPISGHTALYWYRQSLGQGLEFLIYFQGNSAPDKSGLPSDRFSAERTGGSVSTLTIQRTQQEDSAVYLCASSLVSAANQPQHFGDGTRLSIL.

The V gene is TRBV7-2, the J gene TRBJ1-5; D not certain. V lost 1 base and J 4 bases, leaving 11 bases between the germline ends. The CDR3 totals 15 residues. Germline values: CDR1 SGHTA, CDR2 FQGNSA. The CDR3 coding sequence is TGTGCCAGCAGCTTAGGGCCAGACCTTAATCAGCCCCAGCATTTT. It specifies CASSLGPDLNQPQHF.

V and J are TRBV27 and TRBJ2-6, with unresolved D. V was trimmed by 3 bases and J by 4 bases, leaving 10 bases between them. Germline V gene data show CDR1 as MNHEY and CDR2 as SMNVEV (reference sequence). The CDR3 has 15 residues. The CDR3 protein is CASSFWRSGANVLTF. CDR3 sequence (DNA): TGTGCCAGCAGTTTTTGGAGATCAGGGGCCAACGTCCTGACTTTC.

V and J are TRBV7-9 and TRBJ2-5; D is undetermined. Trimming removed 1 base from V and 3 bases from J, with 9 bases in between. CDR1 SEHNR and CDR2 FQNEAQ come from the germline V gene (reference sequence). This CDR3 is 14 amino acids long. CDR3 coding DNA: TGTGCCAGCAGCTTAGAGTGGCCTGAAGAGACCCAGTACTTC. Residues: CASSLEWPEETQYF.

This sequence joins TRBV10-1 and TRBJ2-1, with 12 nucleotides matching TRBD2. Per germline, CDR1 WNHNN and CDR2 SYGVQD (reference sequence). The V and J ends lost 4 bases and 3 bases, in that order; junction bases with no gene match: 4. This CDR3 is built from 16 residues. CDR3 in DNA: TGCGCCAGCAGTGTATCTAGCGGGGGGGGCTACAATGAGCAGTTCTTC. Amino acid sequence: CASSVSSGGGYNEQFF.

This sequence joins TRBV7-3 and TRBJ2-2; TRBD2 matches 7 bases. This CDR3 region has 17 residues. Germline values: CDR1 SGHTA, CDR2 FQGTGA. Trimming removed 2 bases from V and 1 base from J; junction bases left unmatched: 7. CDR3 in DNA: TGTGCCAGCAGCTTAGGACAAGCGGGGTGGAACACCGGGGAGCTGTTTTTT. Protein: CASSLGQAGWNTGELFF.

J is TRBJ1-5 and V is TRBV28; maybe TRBD1 (6 bases). The V gene's germline CDR1 is MDHEN and CDR2 SYDVKM. The CDR3 is 18 residues long. Trimming pared 8 bases from V and 0 bases from J, leaving 23 bases between. CDR3 residues: CASHPGNQGPYSNQPQHF. CDR3 coding DNA: TGTGCCAGCCATCCGGGCAATCAGGGGCCCTATAGCAATCAGCCCCAGCATTTT.

V gene TRBV27 combines with J gene TRBJ1-2; tentative D call: TRBD1 (6 bases). The CDR3 runs to 15 residues. The V end was cut by 5 bases, the J end by 4 bases, with 17 bases between. CDR1 MNHEY and CDR2 SMNVEV come from the germline V gene (reference sequence). This CDR3 is CASSPTGSFGYGYTF. CDR3 bases: TGTGCCAGCAGTCCTACAGGGAGTTTTGGCTATGGCTACACCTTC.

The chain employs TRBV5-1 and TRBJ2-7, with D perhaps TRBD1 (6 bases). The CDR3 is made up of 15 amino acids. The V gene's germline CDR1 is SGHRS and CDR2 YFSETQ. Deletions cut 0 bases from V and 7 bases from J, with 17 bases between. This CDR3 is CASSLAVVQGREQYF. The CDR3 coding sequence is TGCGCCAGCAGCTTGGCCGTAGTACAGGGAAGGGAGCAGTACTTC.

V is TRBV6-2 or TRBV6-3 and J is TRBJ1-5; D possibly corresponds to TRBD1 (5 bases). V was pared by 5 bases and J by 4 bases, with 9 bases between. The V gene's germline CDR1 is MNHEY and CDR2 SVGEGT. The CDR3 totals 13 residues. CDR3 residues: CASSPTANQPQHF. The CDR3 region has the DNA TGTGCCAGCAGTCCGACAGCTAATCAGCCCCAGCATTTT.

This clone was observed a few times. This rearrangement joins TRBV6-6 to TRBJ1-1, with D uncertain. In germline, CDR1 is MNHNY, CDR2 SVGAGI (reference sequence). The V end was cut by 0 bases, the J end by 1 base, with 6 bases between. This CDR3 comprises 14 residues. The CDR3 nucleotides are TGTGCCAGCAGTTACTCCAACTCGAACACTGAAGCTTTCTTT. This sequence encodes CASSYSNSNTEAFF.

As to this clone: The sample holds other DNA sequences that translate to the same CDR3. The chain has TRBV19 and TRBJ2-7; 7 bases agree with TRBD1. Germline trimming cut 1 base from V and 1 base from J; bases unmatched to any gene: 1. Germline V CDR1 and CDR2: LNHDA, SQIVND (reference sequence). The CDR3 is 14 amino acids. CDR3 DNA: TGTGCCAGTAGTATAGGACAGGGATCCTACGAGCAGTACTTC. The encoded protein is CASSIGQGSYEQYF.

The chain is built from TRBV9 and TRBJ1-1; no reliable D call. CDR1 SGDLS and CDR2 YYNGEE come from the germline V gene. With 4 bases removed from V and 2 bases from J, the gap between germline ends came to 6 bases. The length of the CDR3 is 12 residues. CDR3 protein: CASSPPNTEAFF. The DNA for the CDR3 is TGTGCCAGCAGCCCACCCAACACTGAAGCTTTCTTT.

The J gene is TRBJ2-7, the V gene TRBV9; 9 nucleotides line up with TRBD2. V gave up 4 bases and J gave up 1 base; unmatched junction bases: 3. The CDR3 extends over 14 amino acids. Germline CDR1 and CDR2: SGDLS and YYNGEE. The CDR3: CASSSTSGSYEQYF. The CDR3 coding sequence is TGTGCCAGCAGCTCTACTAGCGGGTCCTACGAGCAGTACTTC.

The chain employs TRBV28 and TRBJ2-1; D unclear. Germline CDR1 is MDHEN and CDR2 is SYDVKM. The CDR3 runs to 11 residues. V was clipped by 8 bases and J by 9 bases, with 11 bases between them. The CDR3 region is CASQKSREQFF. CDR3 in DNA: TGTGCCAGCCAAAAAAGCCGTGAGCAGTTCTTC. Full variable domain (remainder filled in from reference TRBV28 and TRBJ2-1): DVKVTQSSRYLVKRTGEKVFLECVQDMDHENMFWYRQDPGLGLRLIYFSYDVKMKEKGDIPEGYSVSREKKERFSLILESASTNQTSMYLCASQKSREQFFGPGTRLTVL.

The rearrangement joins TRBV27 to TRBJ2-1, with 15 bases identical to TRBD2. V shed 5 bases and J 3 bases; nucleotides not matched to a gene: 20. Per germline, CDR1 MNHEY and CDR2 SMNVEV (reference sequence). The CDR3 is 22 residues long. CDR3: CASSTAFNLGLAGGLYYNEQFF. CDR3 coding DNA: TGTGCCAGCAGTACCGCCTTTAACTTAGGACTAGCGGGGGGGCTCTACTACAATGAGCAGTTCTTC.

V and J are TRBV30 and TRBJ1-1, with 11 positions matching TRBD1. Germline CDR1 reads GTSNPN; CDR2 reads SVGIG (reference sequence). With V trimmed by 8 bases and J by 0 bases, 8 bases remained unmatched. CDR3 length: 15 amino acids. This chain's CDR3 is CATTGTGGMNTEAFF. In DNA form, the CDR3 reads TGTGCCACCACAGGGACAGGGGGTATGAACACTGAAGCTTTCTTT.

The chain links TRBV4-1 to TRBJ1-1, with no clear D. The CDR3 has 13 amino acids. Trimming took off 4 bases at V and 1 base at J, with 7 bases between the two ends. Germline V gives CDR1 MGHRA, CDR2 YSYEKL. CDR3 bases: TGCGCCAGCAGCCCCCTGGGGAACACTGAAGCTTTCTTT. Protein sequence: CASSPLGNTEAFF.

In its sample, this clone was seen once. The chain joins TRBV15 to TRBJ2-2; D unresolved. The V and J ends lost 0 bases and 0 bases respectively, with 8 bases between them. The germline V gene has CDR1 LNHNV and CDR2 YYDKDF (reference sequence). CDR3 length: 16 amino acids. The CDR3 sequence is CATSRDIPPNTGELFF. CDR3 DNA sequence: TGTGCCACCAGCAGAGATATTCCACCGAACACCGGGGAGCTGTTTTTT.